These 8 T cell receptor beta chains came from one sample sequenced in a study of type 1 regulatory T cells. The antigens these receptors bind are not known. TCRdb called the reads again in MiXCR, with one record for every CDR3 protein. The data contain tens of thousands of distinct CDR3 sequences, over 9% of them singletons. The sample taken for sequencing was cultured non-Tr1 T cells, either the whole culture or a sorted T cell fraction (not recorded which). The receptors originated from a human donor in good health.

This clonotype was counted at least ten times. This chain links TRBV7-2 with TRBJ2-5, with D possibly TRBD2 on 5 matching bases. The CDR3 totals 13 residues. Trimming cost V 0 bases and J 4 bases, with 6 bases left between them. Germline-derived CDR1 and CDR2 are SGHTA and FQGNSA. Here the CDR3 DNA reads TGTGCCAGCAGCTTAGCGGGAGCAGAGACCCAGTACTTC. Its translation is CASSLAGAETQYF.

V gene TRBV7-2 combines with J gene TRBJ2-5; possibly TRBD1 or TRBD2 for D (5 bases each). CDR3 length equals 16 residues. From germline, CDR1 is SGHTA and CDR2 FQGNSA. V lost 2 bases and J lost 4, with 17 bases in between. The CDR3 is CASSLKGRGVGETQYF. CDR3 bases: TGTGCCAGCAGCTTAAAGGGGCGAGGGGTGGGAGAGACCCAGTACTTC.

Ten or more counts support this clonotype. J is TRBJ2-7 and V is TRBV20-1; no clear D gene. This CDR3 region has 12 residues. CDR1 and CDR2 from the germline V gene are DFQATT and SNEGSKA (reference sequence). Trimming removed 1 base at V and 3 bases at J, with 7 bases between. CDR3 region: CSARGADYEQYF. The DNA for the CDR3 is TGCAGTGCTAGAGGGGCGGACTACGAGCAGTACTTC.

There are many counts of this clonotype. The J gene is TRBJ2-7, the V gene TRBV12-3 or TRBV12-4; perhaps TRBD1 as D (6 bases). This CDR3 comprises 12 residues. V was pared by 6 bases and J by 3 bases, with 9 bases between. In DNA, the CDR3 is TGTGCCAGCAGGTCACAGGGCTACGAGCAGTACTTC. Translated: CASRSQGYEQYF.

CDR3 region: CASSVLQGGYEQYF. In DNA form, the CDR3 reads TGTGCCAGCAGTGTACTACAGGGAGGCTACGAGCAGTACTTC. This sequence joins TRBV12-3 or TRBV12-4 and TRBJ2-7; D may be TRBD1 or TRBD2 (6 bases each). The V and J ends lost 5 bases and 3 bases respectively, with 14 bases between them. The CDR3 runs to 14 residues.

Comment on this clonotype: Being one base from a much bigger clone, this may be a read error. The chain has TRBV20-1 and TRBJ1-2; no clear D. The germline V gene encodes CDR1 DFQATT and CDR2 SNEGSKA (reference sequence). CDR3 length: 11 residues. CDR3 in amino acids: CSALLDGGHTF. The CDR3 DNA reads TGCAGTGCTCTTCTTGATGGTGGCCACACCTTC.

The table lists this clonotype with many counts. The chain joins TRBV20-1 to TRBJ1-1; D is uncertain. The germline CDR1 and CDR2 sequences are DFQATT and SNEGSKA (reference sequence). The CDR3 sequence is 15 residues long. Trimming pared 0 bases from V and 4 bases from J, leaving 15 bases between. The CDR3 DNA reads as TGCAGTGCTAGAGATACGGACCATATCGGCACTGAAGCTTTCTTT. Its translation is CSARDTDHIGTEAFF.

The chain employs TRBV7-8 and TRBJ2-2; D unresolved. V dropped 5 bases and J dropped 6 bases, with 19 bases sitting between them. This CDR3 is 16 amino acids long. Per the germline V gene, CDR1 is SGHVS and CDR2 is FQNEAQ. The DNA of the CDR3 is TGTGCCAGCAGCCCCCCGGGTAGCCCTCGGGCCGGGGAGCTGTTTTTT. It is translated as CASSPPGSPRAGELFF.